This record looks at one T cell receptor beta chain sequence and its context. Its recognized antigen is unknown. Qualities for individual bases were not recorded, and no much larger clone is one base off. In the prospective study, participants were about 18 to 95 years old, resided in about 25 geographic areas of the United States, and were enrolled through a virtual design. To assign participants to cohorts, the prospective study relied on clinical history that participants themselves reported in a screening survey and a study questionnaire. Mobile phlebotomists in the prospective study collected whole blood, serum and a nasopharyngeal or oropharyngeal swab from every participant. Over a roughly 2-month period, participants in the prospective study had the option of providing additional blood draws and questionnaires. Blood samples from the prospective study were shipped frozen or at room temperature prior to DNA extraction.

TCRbeta CDR3 regions were amplified from genomic DNA by means of the immunoSEQ Assay, a bias-controlled multiplex PCR. Per the authors' processing: Within the assay, amplification of reference gene primers was used to estimate how many nucleated cells each sample contained. Sequence reads were collapsed and filtered to measure the absolute abundance of every unique TCRbeta CDR3 rearrangement. Productive Simpson clonality was computed per sample as the square root of Simpson's diversity index over productive rearrangements. TCRdb mirrors the immuneACCESS table, restricted to in-frame sequences. Some clones are absent from its copies; in checked studies, under half trace to an unresolved V gene, and the reason for the others is unknown. V and J calls and clone size are copied from that table; D and trimming were computed from the DNA. The sample profile shows approximately 220,000 clones; 89% of them were found once. Clones ranked in the top ten supply roughly 4% of the sample.

The sample originates from a study of blood T cell repertoires in COVID-19 (dated by TCRdb to 2019 to 2021). Study-level background: Collaborator samples came from the United States, Italy and Spain and covered acute and convalescent phases of COVID-19. Where available, HLA class I and class II types were obtained from metadata supplied by the sample provider rather than from assay-based typing. Subjects who had been exposed to COVID-19, were actively infected with it, or had recovered from it provided the deeply sampled blood TCRbeta repertoires that made up the dataset. The repertoires were made available in a free public database intended to serve as a resource for research on the immune response to SARS-CoV-2. The samples were drawn from the first 160 participants of the ongoing ImmuneRACE study and from over a thousand subjects provided by 6 global collaborators. Sample metadata almost always included a de-identified subject ID, COVID-19 status, age in years and sex. The material from the prospective study consisted of cDNA or gDNA derived from T cells, B-cell-depleted T cells, or PBMCs. The investigation overall reported the following: The quantity of clinical and demographic metadata differed by source and by participant and was supplied without curation.

CDR1 and CDR2 (LGHDT, YNNKEL) derive from the germline V gene (reference sequence). Taken from cysteine to phenylalanine, the CDR3 has 17 residues. Only the CDR3 DNA stays, 51 bases, in frame from base 1. Trimmed from V: 4 bases; trimmed from J: 2 bases; junction bases lacking a gene match: 9. This receptor was obtained from a woman in her twenties or thirties with acute COVID-19. This receptor chain uses TRBV3-1 (or the pseudogene TRBV3-2) and TRBJ2-2, with 8 junctional bases fitting TRBD1. The sequencing input was PBMCs or T cells enriched from blood (not recorded which). DNA sequence: TGTGCCAGCAGCCCCCCCCCGGGACAGGCTAACACCGGGGAGCTGTTTTTT. It encodes CASSPPPGQANTGELFF.